This T cell receptor beta chain was captured by sequencing in a study of TIL therapy for anti-PD-1-resistant metastatic lung cancer (dated by TCRdb to the early 2020s). General notes on the study: Tumors were collected before any PD-1/PD-L1 blockade, after which patients were given nivolumab, and patients who progressed were given lymphodepletion, an infusion of expanded TIL and IL-2. T cell receptor beta sequencing of tumor and peripheral blood was used to follow clonotypes across the tumor, the expanded TIL product and serial blood samples. The cohort was predominantly lung adenocarcinoma, with a handful of EGFR-mutant and two ALK-rearranged tumors, and half of patients were current or former smokers. A median age of approximately 50 years (range about 35-75) and a median tumor PD-L1 proportion score of approximately 6.1% were recorded among enrolled patients. Across the cohort, whole-exome sequencing showed a median non-synonymous tumor mutation burden of roughly 1.5 mutations per megabase. Broader findings and caveats from the paper: Infused TIL clonotypes partially replaced the baseline peripheral repertoire then decayed over months, with no apparent association between persistence and response. The study protocol defined all tumor marker inferences as exploratory. The cohort was highly selected, including more treatment-naive, never-smoker and oncogene-addicted patients than is typical, which limits generalizability.

Using bias-controlled multiplex PCR with the immunoSEQ v3 hsTCRB kit, the TCR beta CDR3 regions were amplified from genomic DNA. The TCR libraries were sequenced on an Illumina NextSeq 500 to approximately 1.8 million read pairs for survey level or about 5-6.5 million read pairs for deep level. The authors' analysis ran thus. The immunoSEQ Analyzer software assigned V, D and J genes, filtered out non-productive sequences, and reported clonality. Repertoires of infused TIL and blood were compared using productive Simpson clonality and the Morisita overlap index of productive TRB rearrangements. For each clone in blood, the absolute clonotype count was estimated by multiplying the lymphocyte count by the CD3+ fraction and by the clone's productive frequency. What TCRdb holds here is the immuneACCESS table cut down to in-frame rearrangements. Part of the clones is not present; checked against another copy, under half of the missing clones reflect an unresolved V gene, and the others are unexplained. V and J calls and clone size are as listed in that table; D and trimming were resolved from the DNA. Here the sample has about 50,000 clones; around 85% occur a single time. The biggest ten clones account for approximately 5% of the sample.

In the paper's terms, the time point label means: pre-treatment sample, taken before nivolumab and TIL therapy. Adults with stage 4 NSCLC were enrolled in a dual-center phase I trial from 2017 to early 2020. Samples came from a single-arm, open-label phase I trial of tumor-infiltrating lymphocyte therapy with nivolumab in advanced non-small cell lung cancer. Mononuclear cells from blood collected in EDTA tubes were isolated on a Ficoll gradient and snap-frozen as pellets, and DNA was then extracted using a Qiagen mini-prep kit. The CDR3 runs 14 amino acids, cysteine and phenylalanine included. The read is trimmed to its CDR3 DNA, 42 bases read in frame from base 1. Trimming costs V 6 bases and J 7 bases, and their ends lie 18 bases apart. Looking up the germline V gene yields CDR1 MNHEY and CDR2 SVGAGI. The sample holds one count of this clone. It lacks a known antigen. Per-base qualities were not stored, and no clone one base away is much larger.

The chain employs TRBV6-5 and TRBJ1-2, with the D gene call left open. The source is a person aged 30 to 80 with non-small cell lung cancer. Sequenced material: blood, taken at baseline. The DNA sequence is as follows: TGTGCCAGCAGCATCCCCGGAGGATGGGGTGGCTACACCTTC. Translated, it reads CASSIPGGWGGYTF.